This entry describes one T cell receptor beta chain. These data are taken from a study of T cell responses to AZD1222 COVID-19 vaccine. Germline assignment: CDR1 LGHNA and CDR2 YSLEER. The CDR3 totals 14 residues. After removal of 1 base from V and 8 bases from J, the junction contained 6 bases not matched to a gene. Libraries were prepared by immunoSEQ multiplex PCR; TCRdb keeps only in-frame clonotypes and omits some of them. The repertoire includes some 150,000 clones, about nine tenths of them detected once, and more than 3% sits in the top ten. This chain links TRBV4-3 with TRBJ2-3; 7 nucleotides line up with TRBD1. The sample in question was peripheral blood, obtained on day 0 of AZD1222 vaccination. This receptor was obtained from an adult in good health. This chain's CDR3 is CASSQGQGEVTQYF. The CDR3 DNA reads TGCGCCAGCAGCCAAGGACAGGGTGAAGTTACGCAGTATTTT.